These T cell receptor beta chains were read from a single sample in a study of blood T cells in healthy people across ages. TCRdb re-called the 5' RACE reads through MiXCR, storing one row per CDR3 protein. The repertoire holds about 1.1 million distinct CDR3 sequences, with more than 30% as singletons. The sample comprised blood. These receptor sequences come from a man in his late teens or twenties in good health. CDR3s include the opening cysteine and the closing phenylalanine or tryptophan. The order of the fields is CDR3 protein, CDR3 DNA, clone size, D gene, CDR3 length, V gene, J gene. A D gene is named only where the DNA matches it firmly. Rows give clone size only sometimes, using once, few, many, or a class for an expanded clone.

CDR3: CASSARDTNTGELFF
DNA: TGTGCCAGCAGTGCAAGGGACACAAACACCGGGGAGCTGTTTTTT
size: .
D: .
length: 15
V: TRBV2
J: TRBJ2-2

CDR3: CASSYGRGDSYEQYF
DNA: TGTGCCAGCAGTTACGGACGGGGGGACTCCTACGAGCAGTACTTC
size: once
D: TRBD2
length: 15
V: TRBV28
J: TRBJ2-7

CDR3: CASALTSGLYNEQFF
DNA: TGTGCCAGCGCCCTAACTAGCGGGCTCTACAATGAGCAGTTCTTC
size: few
D: TRBD2
length: 15
V: TRBV27
J: TRBJ2-1

CDR3: CAISDNTGELFF
DNA: TGTGCCATCAGTGATAACACCGGGGAGCTGTTTTTT
size: .
D: .
length: 12
V: TRBV10-3
J: TRBJ2-2

CDR3: CASSLGYGVEGYTF
DNA: TGTGCCAGCAGCTTAGGTTACGGGGTAGAAGGCTACACCTTC
size: .
D: .
length: 14
V: TRBV13
J: TRBJ1-2

CDR3: CASSVIASNYGYTF
DNA: TGTGCCAGCAGTGTGATCGCATCTAACTATGGCTACACCTTC
size: .
D: .
length: 14
V: TRBV2
J: TRBJ1-2

CDR3: CASSLSGQQFQETQYF
DNA: TGTGCCAGCAGTTTATCCGGGCAGCAATTCCAAGAGACCCAGTACTTC
size: .
D: .
length: 16
V: TRBV12-3/TRBV12-4
J: TRBJ2-5

CDR3: CASSFGGEGRTEAFF
DNA: TGTGCCAGCAGCTTTGGGGGGGAAGGAAGGACTGAAGCTTTCTTT
size: .
D: .
length: 15
V: TRBV7-9
J: TRBJ1-1

CDR3: CASALGGTAGEQFF
DNA: TGTGCCAGCGCCCTGGGGGGTACAGCAGGAGAGCAGTTCTTC
size: few
D: .
length: 14
V: TRBV28
J: TRBJ2-1

CDR3: CSVHARTGTTEQYF
DNA: TGCAGTGTGCACGCTAGGACAGGGACAACCGAGCAGTACTTC
size: .
D: TRBD1
length: 14
V: TRBV20-1
J: TRBJ2-7

CDR3: CASSLVRWGESSYEQYF
DNA: TGTGCCAGCAGCTTAGTTCGGTGGGGGGAGAGCTCCTACGAGCAGTACTTC
size: .
D: .
length: 17
V: TRBV7-9
J: TRBJ2-7

CDR3: CSASPFKGAQPQHF
DNA: TGCAGTGCTAGTCCTTTCAAGGGGGCTCAGCCCCAGCATTTT
size: once
D: TRBD1
length: 14
V: TRBV20-1
J: TRBJ1-5

CDR3: CASSLTSGGFNEQFF
DNA: TGTGCCAGCAGCTTAACTAGCGGGGGGTTCAATGAGCAGTTCTTC
size: few
D: TRBD2
length: 15
V: TRBV7-3
J: TRBJ2-1

CDR3: CAISTTSGGANEQYF
DNA: TGTGCCATCAGTACGACTAGCGGGGGGGCCAATGAGCAGTACTTC
size: .
D: TRBD2
length: 15
V: TRBV10-3
J: TRBJ2-7

CDR3: CASSFGGRNEQFF
DNA: TGTGCCAGCAGTTTCGGGGGGCGCAATGAGCAGTTCTTC
size: .
D: .
length: 13
V: TRBV5-1
J: TRBJ2-1

CDR3: CASTVGQGAEAFF
DNA: TGTGCCAGCACGGTGGGTCAGGGGGCTGAAGCTTTCTTT
size: few
D: TRBD1
length: 13
V: TRBV25-1
J: TRBJ1-1

CDR3: CASKVQGGGGTEAFF
DNA: TGTGCCAGCAAGGTTCAGGGAGGTGGGGGAACTGAAGCTTTCTTT
size: few
D: .
length: 15
V: TRBV12-3/TRBV12-4
J: TRBJ1-1

CDR3: CASSQDGLLAKNIQYF
DNA: TGTGCCAGCAGCCAAGATGGCCTTCTAGCCAAAAACATTCAGTACTTC
size: few
D: .
length: 16
V: TRBV14
J: TRBJ2-4

CDR3: CASSQGDAPNQPQHF
DNA: TGCGCCAGCAGCCAAGGGGATGCCCCCAATCAGCCCCAGCATTTT
size: .
D: .
length: 15
V: TRBV4-3
J: TRBJ1-5

CDR3: CASSQDRINTGELFF
DNA: TGCGCCAGCAGCCAAGATCGCATCAACACCGGGGAGCTGTTTTTT
size: .
D: .
length: 15
V: TRBV4-3
J: TRBJ2-2

CDR3: CASSPGGSQNIQYF
DNA: TGCGCCAGCAGCCCGGGGGGAAGCCAAAACATTCAGTACTTC
size: .
D: TRBD2
length: 14
V: TRBV5-1
J: TRBJ2-4

CDR3: CSARVPPRADTQYF
DNA: TGCAGTGCTAGAGTCCCCCCGCGTGCTGATACGCAGTATTTT
size: .
D: .
length: 14
V: TRBV20-1
J: TRBJ2-3

CDR3: CAVTGDGVRNTIYF
DNA: TGTGCCGTGACAGGGGACGGTGTAAGGAACACCATATATTTT
size: once
D: TRBD1
length: 14
V: TRBV2
J: TRBJ1-3

CDR3: CASRLGVGGNQPQHF
DNA: TGTGCCAGCAGGTTAGGGGTGGGGGGCAATCAGCCCCAGCATTTT
size: .
D: .
length: 15
V: TRBV2
J: TRBJ1-5

CDR3: CASSSYRDPYEQYF
DNA: TGTGCCAGCAGTTCTTACCGGGACCCCTACGAGCAGTACTTC
size: .
D: .
length: 14
V: TRBV12-3/TRBV12-4
J: TRBJ2-7

CDR3: CASSRGPRQASYQPQHF
DNA: TGTGCCAGCAGCCGCGGGCCGAGACAGGCTTCCTATCAGCCCCAGCATTTT
size: .
D: .
length: 17
V: TRBV12-3/TRBV12-4
J: TRBJ1-5

CDR3: CAIATGTGGPYSNQPQHF
DNA: TGTGCCATTGCTACTGGGACAGGGGGCCCTTATAGCAATCAGCCCCAGCATTTT
size: .
D: TRBD1
length: 18
V: TRBV7-9
J: TRBJ1-5

CDR3: CSAPLQAGVDTQYF
DNA: TGCAGTGCCCCCTTACAAGCGGGGGTAGATACGCAGTATTTT
size: few
D: TRBD2
length: 14
V: TRBV20-1
J: TRBJ2-3

CDR3: CASSLNNREQYF
DNA: TGTGCCAGCAGCCTTAACAATCGCGAGCAGTACTTC
size: few
D: .
length: 12
V: TRBV9
J: TRBJ2-7

CDR3: CASVRDRGAYEQYF
DNA: TGTGCCAGTGTGAGGGACAGGGGTGCCTACGAGCAGTACTTC
size: few
D: TRBD1
length: 14
V: TRBV12-3/TRBV12-4
J: TRBJ2-7

CDR3: CASPGPKVGPQHF
DNA: TGTGCCAGCCCAGGGCCCAAGGTCGGGCCCCAGCATTTT
size: few
D: .
length: 13
V: TRBV6-5
J: TRBJ1-5

CDR3: CASSRSLAGRIYNEQFF
DNA: TGCGCCAGCAGCCGGTCACTAGCGGGGAGAATATACAATGAGCAGTTCTTC
size: .
D: TRBD2
length: 17
V: TRBV4-3
J: TRBJ2-1

CDR3: CASSPTREDSYGYTF
DNA: TGTGCCAGCAGCCCGACGAGAGAGGACAGCTATGGCTACACCTTC
size: .
D: .
length: 15
V: TRBV7-9
J: TRBJ1-2

CDR3: CASSLDWGAYGYTF
DNA: TGTGCCAGCAGTTTAGACTGGGGGGCTTATGGCTACACCTTC
size: .
D: .
length: 14
V: TRBV12-3/TRBV12-4
J: TRBJ1-2

CDR3: CSAVDLASSTDTQYF
DNA: TGCAGTGCTGTCGATCTAGCGTCTAGCACAGATACGCAGTATTTT
size: few
D: .
length: 15
V: TRBV20-1
J: TRBJ2-3

CDR3: CASSDRGPGNQPQHF
DNA: TGCGCCAGCAGCGATAGGGGCCCCGGCAATCAGCCCCAGCATTTT
size: .
D: .
length: 15
V: TRBV10-2
J: TRBJ1-5

CDR3: CASSLPPGGNTEAFF
DNA: TGTGCCAGCAGCTTGCCACCAGGGGGGAACACTGAAGCTTTCTTT
size: few
D: TRBD1
length: 15
V: TRBV5-6
J: TRBJ1-1

CDR3: CASGGMGTEAFF
DNA: TGTGCCAGCGGGGGGATGGGCACTGAAGCTTTCTTT
size: .
D: .
length: 12
V: TRBV3-1
J: TRBJ1-1

CDR3: CSVVPQGAWTETQYF
DNA: TGCAGCGTTGTCCCGCAGGGGGCTTGGACGGAGACCCAGTACTTC
size: .
D: TRBD1
length: 15
V: TRBV29-1
J: TRBJ2-5

CDR3: CASSLGGAYLNIKETQYF
DNA: TGTGCCAGCAGCTTAGGAGGGGCCTACCTTAACATTAAAGAGACCCAGTACTTC
size: few
D: .
length: 18
V: TRBV7-2
J: TRBJ2-5

CDR3: CASSLGYRTVFTDTQYF
DNA: TGTGCCAGCAGCTTAGGCTATCGGACAGTGTTTACAGATACGCAGTATTTT
size: .
D: .
length: 17
V: TRBV7-9
J: TRBJ2-3

CDR3: CASSYGGQGVHSNQPQHF
DNA: TGTGCCAGCAGTTACGGGGGACAGGGGGTACATAGCAATCAGCCCCAGCATTTT
size: few
D: TRBD1
length: 18
V: TRBV6-5
J: TRBJ1-5

CDR3: CATSPTGGRGYTF
DNA: TGTGCCACCTCACCGACAGGCGGCCGTGGCTACACCTTC
size: .
D: .
length: 13
V: TRBV19
J: TRBJ1-2

CDR3: CASSIRDNQPQHF
DNA: TGTGCCAGTAGTATCAGAGACAATCAGCCCCAGCATTTT
size: few
D: .
length: 13
V: TRBV19
J: TRBJ1-5

CDR3: CASSLEYLGGEGTDTQYF
DNA: TGTGCCAGCAGCTTAGAATATCTGGGGGGCGAAGGGACAGATACGCAGTATTTT
size: few
D: .
length: 18
V: TRBV7-2
J: TRBJ2-3